The rows below give T cell receptor beta chains drawn from one sample of a study of blood T cell repertoires in COVID-19. Clones were sequenced by immunoSEQ multiplex PCR, and TCRdb holds only the in-frame ones, with some missing. This table has around 390,000 clones, around nine tenths appearing once. What was sequenced was PBMCs or T cells enriched from blood (not recorded which). All receptors derive from a woman between 50 and 59 years old who had recovered from COVID-19. CDR3s include the opening cysteine and the closing phenylalanine or tryptophan. D genes are given only for firm matches. Only part of the rows carry a size: once, few, many, or a class if the clone is expanded.

size	V	D	J	DNA	CDR3
-	TRBV5-1	-	TRBJ1-2	TGCGCCAGCAGCTCCTCGGGGGGCTACACCTTC	CASSSSGGYTF
-	TRBV4-3	-	TRBJ1-1	TGCGCCAGCGGTGGCGGGTTGAACACTGAAGCTTTCTTT	CASGGGLNTEAFF
once	TRBV7-2	TRBD1	TRBJ1-5	TGTGCCAGCAGCTTAGCTGGGACAGGGAACAATCAGCCCCAGCATTTT	CASSLAGTGNNQPQHF
-	TRBV2	-	TRBJ1-2	TGTGCCAGCAGTCAGAACGGGGTTTACTATGGCTACACCTTC	CASSQNGVYYGYTF
-	TRBV6-1	-	TRBJ1-2	TGTGCCAGCAGTGACAGATTCTATGGCTACACCTTC	CASSDRFYGYTF
-	TRBV6-2/TRBV6-3	TRBD2	TRBJ2-5	TGTGCCAGCAGTTACACTAGCGGGGGGGCAGAGACCCAGTACTTC	CASSYTSGGAETQYF
-	TRBV6-5	TRBD1	TRBJ2-7	TGTGCCAGCTCACCGGGACAGGGGAGCCGCGAGCAGTACTTC	CASSPGQGSREQYF
-	TRBV7-9	TRBD2	TRBJ2-3	TGTGCCAGCGATGAGCGGGGGGGCCTCATAACAGATACGCAGTATTTT	CASDERGGLITDTQYF
-	TRBV3-1/TRBV3-2	TRBD1	TRBJ2-3	TGTGCCAGCAGCCATACAGACAGGGCCAGCACAGATACGCAGTATTTT	CASSHTDRASTDTQYF
-	TRBV5-1	-	TRBJ1-1	TGCGCCAGCAGCTTGGCCGGACCCGCAATCGGAGGGAACACTGAAGCTTTCTTT	CASSLAGPAIGGNTEAFF
-	TRBV19	TRBD1	TRBJ1-1	TGTGCCAGTAGTATGACAGGGGGGAGGACTGAAGCTTTCTTT	CASSMTGGRTEAFF
-	TRBV5-4	TRBD1	TRBJ1-2	TGTGCCAGCAGCTATGACAGGGGTGATGGCTACACCTTC	CASSYDRGDGYTF
-	TRBV4-1	TRBD2	TRBJ2-1	TGCGCCAGCAGCCAAGATGCGGGGGGGCACTACAATGAGCAGTTCTTC	CASSQDAGGHYNEQFF
once	TRBV11-2	-	TRBJ1-3	TGTGCCAGCAGCCGCCGCCAAGAGGGGGTGGGAAACACCATATATTTT	CASSRRQEGVGNTIYF
-	TRBV6-2/TRBV6-3	-	TRBJ2-7	TGTGCCAGCAGTTACCGATACAGCTCCTACGAGCAGTACTTC	CASSYRYSSYEQYF
-	TRBV6-1	TRBD2	TRBJ2-7	TGTGCCATTAGCGGGGCATACGAGCAGTACTTC	CAISGAYEQYF
-	TRBV4-3	TRBD2	TRBJ2-5	TGCGCCAGCAGCCCAGGTGGTCTAGCGGGGAAAGAGACCCAGTACTTC	CASSPGGLAGKETQYF
-	TRBV6-5	-	TRBJ1-3	TGTGCCACCCAAAGGCCGGAGGGGACTGGAAACACCATATATTTT	CATQRPEGTGNTIYF
-	TRBV6-5	-	TRBJ1-4	TGTGCCAGCAGTTCCCAATACAGGGCCACTAATGAAAAACTGTTTTTT	CASSSQYRATNEKLFF
-	TRBV18	-	TRBJ1-2	TGTGCCAGCTCACCAGATCGGGGCAGGGGCTATGGCTACACCTTC	CASSPDRGRGYGYTF
-	TRBV5-4	TRBD1	TRBJ1-1	TGTGCCAGCAGTAGGGACAGGTATGAAGCTTTCTTT	CASSRDRYEAFF
-	TRBV5-1	TRBD1	TRBJ1-6	TGCGCCAGCAGCGAGGGACAGGGGTTTTCACCCCTCCACTTT	CASSEGQGFSPLHF
-	TRBV25-1	TRBD1	TRBJ1-2	TGTGCCAGCAGTGATCCTGACAGGGGTGGCTACACCTTC	CASSDPDRGGYTF
-	TRBV2	-	TRBJ2-7	TGTGCCAGCAGTGCTCCACTATCGGCTCACGAGCAGTACTTC	CASSAPLSAHEQYF
-	TRBV28	-	TRBJ2-1	TGTGCCAGCAGTTTAAGGACAGTCTTAAACAATGAGCAGTTCTTC	CASSLRTVLNNEQFF
-	TRBV3-1/TRBV3-2	-	TRBJ1-5	TGTGCCAGCAGCCAAGACTATAGCCAGCCCCAGCATTTT	CASSQDYSQPQHF
-	TRBV19	-	TRBJ1-5	TGTGCCAGTAGTTACGGGGGATCGGGGCAGCCCCAGCATTTT	CASSYGGSGQPQHF
-	TRBV28	-	TRBJ1-6	TGTGCCGTCACCGGGGACACCTATAATTCACCCCTCCACTTT	CAVTGDTYNSPLHF
-	TRBV12-3/TRBV12-4	-	TRBJ1-2	TGTGCCAGCAGTTTTGGACAGCCAGGCTACACCTTC	CASSFGQPGYTF
once	TRBV15	TRBD1	TRBJ1-1	TGTGCCACCAGCAGAGGAGGGGGCGTGAACACTGAAGCTTTCTTT	CATSRGGGVNTEAFF
few	TRBV6-5	TRBD1	TRBJ1-2	TGTGCCAGCAGCCTGACAGGGTACCGTGGCTACACCTTC	CASSLTGYRGYTF
-	TRBV9	-	TRBJ1-2	TGTGCCAGCAGCGCTCCCAAAGACACCTACACTTATGGCTACACCTTC	CASSAPKDTYTYGYTF
-	TRBV6-1	-	TRBJ2-7	TGTGCCAGCAGTGAAGACAGTTTTTTTACCTACGAGCAGTACTTC	CASSEDSFFTYEQYF
once	TRBV27	-	TRBJ2-7	TGTGCCAGCAGTTCACTCTACGAGCAGTACTTC	CASSSLYEQYF
-	TRBV7-9	TRBD1	TRBJ2-7	TGTGCCAGCAGCTTAGGTCGGACAGGGGGAGCCTACGAGCAGTACTTC	CASSLGRTGGAYEQYF
-	TRBV4-3	TRBD1	TRBJ1-2	TGCGCCAGCAGCCAAGAAGGCACAGGGGGATATGGCTACACCTTC	CASSQEGTGGYGYTF
-	TRBV28	TRBD1	TRBJ1-2	TGTGCCAGCAGACAACAGGGGGGCGGAGGCTACACCTTC	CASRQQGGGGYTF
few	TRBV7-9	-	TRBJ2-7	TGTGCCAGCAGCTTTCGGGGAGCCTACGAGCAGTACTTC	CASSFRGAYEQYF
-	TRBV6-5	-	TRBJ1-2	TGTGCCAGCAGTTACTCATCTCAGGCATTTGGCTACACCTTC	CASSYSSQAFGYTF
-	TRBV30	TRBD1	TRBJ2-1	TGTGCCTGGAGAGAGAGACAGGGGGCTCGTTATGAGCAGTTCTTC	CAWRERQGARYEQFF
-	TRBV4-1	-	TRBJ1-1	TGCGCCAGCAGCCAAGTAGGATCCGGGATCGAAGCTTTCTTT	CASSQVGSGIEAFF
few	TRBV2	-	TRBJ1-6	TGTGCCAGCTCAAGGGGCGCCAGCTCCTATAATTCACCCCTCCACTTT	CASSRGASSYNSPLHF
few	TRBV7-6	TRBD1	TRBJ2-7	TGTGCCAGCAGCTTAGATGCAGGGGGCGCCTACGAGCAGTACTTC	CASSLDAGGAYEQYF
-	TRBV6-1	-	TRBJ2-7	TGTGCCAGCAGTGAGGGACACACCACGGGGGAGCAGTACTTC	CASSEGHTTGEQYF
-	TRBV6-5	TRBD1	TRBJ2-7	TGTGCCAGCAGATACCGGGACAGGGGGACCTACGAGCAGTACTTC	CASRYRDRGTYEQYF